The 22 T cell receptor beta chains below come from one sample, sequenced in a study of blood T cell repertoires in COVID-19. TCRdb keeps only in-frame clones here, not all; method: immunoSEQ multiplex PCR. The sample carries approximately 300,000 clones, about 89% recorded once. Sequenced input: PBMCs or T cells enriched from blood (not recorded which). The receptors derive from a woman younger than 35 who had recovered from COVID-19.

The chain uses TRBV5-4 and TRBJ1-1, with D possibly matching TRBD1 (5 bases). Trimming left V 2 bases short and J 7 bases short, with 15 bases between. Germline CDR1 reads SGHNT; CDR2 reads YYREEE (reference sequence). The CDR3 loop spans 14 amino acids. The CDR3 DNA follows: TGTGCCAGCAGCTTCACCCATCCCGACAGTGAAGCTTTCTTT. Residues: CASSFTHPDSEAFF.

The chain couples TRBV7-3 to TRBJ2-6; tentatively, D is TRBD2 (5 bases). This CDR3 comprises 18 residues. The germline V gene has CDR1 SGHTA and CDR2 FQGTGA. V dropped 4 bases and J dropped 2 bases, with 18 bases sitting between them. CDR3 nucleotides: TGTGCCAGCAGCTACCGGGGAAACAGAGGGACTGGGGCCAACGTCCTGACTTTC. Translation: CASSYRGNRGTGANVLTF.

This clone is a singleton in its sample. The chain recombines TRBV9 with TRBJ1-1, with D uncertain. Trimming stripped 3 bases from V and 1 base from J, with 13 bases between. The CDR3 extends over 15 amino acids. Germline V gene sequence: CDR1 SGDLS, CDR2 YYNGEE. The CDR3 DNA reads TGTGCCAGCAGCGGAAACGGGATCTCGAACACTGAAGCTTTCTTT. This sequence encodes CASSGNGISNTEAFF. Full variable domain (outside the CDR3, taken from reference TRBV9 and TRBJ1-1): DSGVTQTPKHLITATGQRVTLRCSPRSGDLSVYWYQQSLDQGLQFLIQYYNGEERAKGNILERFSAQQFPDLHSELNLSSLELGDSALYFCASSGNGISNTEAFFGQGTRLTVV.

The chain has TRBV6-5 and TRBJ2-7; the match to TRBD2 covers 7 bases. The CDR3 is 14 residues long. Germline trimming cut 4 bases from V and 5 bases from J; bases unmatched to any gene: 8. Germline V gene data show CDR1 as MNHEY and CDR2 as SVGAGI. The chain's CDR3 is CASSSSRTRNEQYF. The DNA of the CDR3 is TGTGCCAGCAGTTCCTCACGGACTAGGAACGAGCAGTACTTC.

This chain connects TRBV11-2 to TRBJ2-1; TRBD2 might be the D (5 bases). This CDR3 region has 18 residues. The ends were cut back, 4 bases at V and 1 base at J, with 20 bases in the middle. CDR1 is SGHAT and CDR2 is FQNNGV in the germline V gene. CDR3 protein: CASSSRTSLSGSYNEQFF. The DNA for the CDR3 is TGTGCCAGCAGCTCCCGGACTTCCTTGTCGGGATCCTACAATGAGCAGTTCTTC.

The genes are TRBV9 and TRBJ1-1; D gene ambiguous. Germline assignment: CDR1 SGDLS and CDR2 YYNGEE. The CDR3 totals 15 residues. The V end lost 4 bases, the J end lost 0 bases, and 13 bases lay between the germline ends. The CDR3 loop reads CASSLGNSMNTEAFF. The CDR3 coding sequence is TGTGCCAGCAGCCTAGGGAACAGTATGAACACTGAAGCTTTCTTT.

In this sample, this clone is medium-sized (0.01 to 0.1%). The chain's CDR3 is CASSSYREIAYEQYF. The CDR3 DNA is TGTGCCAGCAGCTCATACAGAGAAATAGCCTACGAGCAGTACTTC. This chain joins TRBV11-3 and TRBJ2-7, with no clear D. This CDR3 is 15 amino acids long. V lost 4 bases to trimming and J lost 2 bases, with 15 bases between them. The V gene's germline CDR1 is SGHNT and CDR2 YENEEA.

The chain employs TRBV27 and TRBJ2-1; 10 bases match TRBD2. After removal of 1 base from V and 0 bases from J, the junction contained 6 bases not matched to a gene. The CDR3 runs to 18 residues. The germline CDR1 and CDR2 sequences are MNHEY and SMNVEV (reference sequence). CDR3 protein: CASSLWRAGGASYNEQFF. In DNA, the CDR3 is TGTGCCAGCAGTTTATGGCGAGCGGGAGGGGCCTCCTACAATGAGCAGTTCTTC.

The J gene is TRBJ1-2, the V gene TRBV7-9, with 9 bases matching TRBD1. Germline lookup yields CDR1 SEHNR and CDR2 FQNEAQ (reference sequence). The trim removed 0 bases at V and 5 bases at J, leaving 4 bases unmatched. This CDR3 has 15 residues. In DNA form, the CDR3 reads TGTGCCAGCAGCTTAGCTCGGGACAGGGCGTATGGCTACACCTTC. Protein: CASSLARDRAYGYTF.

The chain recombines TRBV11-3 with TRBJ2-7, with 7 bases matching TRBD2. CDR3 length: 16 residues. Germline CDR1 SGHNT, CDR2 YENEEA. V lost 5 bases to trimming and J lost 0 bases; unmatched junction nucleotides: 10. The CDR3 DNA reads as TGTGCCAGCAGCCACTGGGCGGGGGAATACTCCTACGAGCAGTACTTC. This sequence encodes CASSHWAGEYSYEQYF.

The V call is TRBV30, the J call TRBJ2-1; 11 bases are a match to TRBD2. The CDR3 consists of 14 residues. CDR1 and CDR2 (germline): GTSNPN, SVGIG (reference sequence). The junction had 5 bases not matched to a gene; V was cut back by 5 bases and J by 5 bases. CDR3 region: CAWRLAGGNNEQFF. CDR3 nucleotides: TGTGCCTGGCGCCTAGCGGGGGGAAACAATGAGCAGTTCTTC.

CDR3: CASSQVASGRALSSYEQYF. CDR3 in DNA: TGTGCCAGCAGCCAAGTGGCTAGCGGGAGGGCCTTAAGCTCCTACGAGCAGTACTTC. V usage is TRBV4-2 and J usage is TRBJ2-7; TRBD2 matches 12 bases. CDR1 is LGHNA, CDR2 YNFKEQ, per germline. Trimming at V came to 1 base and at J to 0 bases, leaving 10 bases not matched to a gene. This CDR3 has 19 amino acids.

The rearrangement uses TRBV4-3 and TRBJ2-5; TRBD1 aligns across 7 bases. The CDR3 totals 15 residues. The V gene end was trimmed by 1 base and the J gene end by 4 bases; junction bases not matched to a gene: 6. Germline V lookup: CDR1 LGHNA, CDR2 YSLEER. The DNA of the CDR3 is TGCGCCAGCAGCCAAGGACAGGGAGAGGGAGAGACCCAGTACTTC. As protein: CASSQGQGEGETQYF.

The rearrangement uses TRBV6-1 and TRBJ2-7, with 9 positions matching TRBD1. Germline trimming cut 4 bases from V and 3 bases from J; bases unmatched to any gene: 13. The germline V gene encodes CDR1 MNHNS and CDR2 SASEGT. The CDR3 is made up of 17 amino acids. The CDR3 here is CASSGLQGAGINYEQYF. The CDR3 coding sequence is TGTGCCAGCAGTGGTTTACAGGGGGCCGGCATCAACTACGAGCAGTACTTC.

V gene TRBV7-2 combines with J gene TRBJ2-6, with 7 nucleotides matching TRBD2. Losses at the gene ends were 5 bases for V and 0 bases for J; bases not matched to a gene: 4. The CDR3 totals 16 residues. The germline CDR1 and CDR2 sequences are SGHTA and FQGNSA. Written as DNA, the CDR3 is TGTGCCAGCAGCGGGGAGGGAGTCTCTGGGGCCAACGTCCTGACTTTC. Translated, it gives CASSGEGVSGANVLTF.

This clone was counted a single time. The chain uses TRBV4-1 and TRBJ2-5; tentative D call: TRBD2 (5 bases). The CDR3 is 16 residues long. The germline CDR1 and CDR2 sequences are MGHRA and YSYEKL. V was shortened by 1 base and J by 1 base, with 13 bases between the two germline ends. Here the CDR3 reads CASSQGLPLGQETQYF. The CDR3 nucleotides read TGCGCCAGCAGCCAAGGACTACCCCTCGGCCAAGAGACCCAGTACTTC.

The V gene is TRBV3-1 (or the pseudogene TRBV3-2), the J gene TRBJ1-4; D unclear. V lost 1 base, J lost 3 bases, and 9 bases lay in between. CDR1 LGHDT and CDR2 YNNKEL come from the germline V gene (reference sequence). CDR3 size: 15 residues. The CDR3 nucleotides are TGTGCCAGCAGCCAAGGAACACCCTCTAATGAAAAACTGTTTTTT. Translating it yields CASSQGTPSNEKLFF.

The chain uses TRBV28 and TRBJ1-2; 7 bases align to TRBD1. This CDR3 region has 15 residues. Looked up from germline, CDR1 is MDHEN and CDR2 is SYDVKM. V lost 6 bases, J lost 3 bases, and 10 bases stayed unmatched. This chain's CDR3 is CASSPTGTDYYGYTF. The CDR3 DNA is TGTGCCAGCAGCCCTACCGGGACAGATTACTATGGCTACACCTTC.

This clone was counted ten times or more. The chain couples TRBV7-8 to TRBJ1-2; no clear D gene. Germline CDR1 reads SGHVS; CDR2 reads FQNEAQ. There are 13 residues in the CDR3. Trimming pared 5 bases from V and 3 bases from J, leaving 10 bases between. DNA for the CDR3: TGTGCCAGCAGCGCACAGATTGACTATGGCTACACCTTC. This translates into CASSAQIDYGYTF.

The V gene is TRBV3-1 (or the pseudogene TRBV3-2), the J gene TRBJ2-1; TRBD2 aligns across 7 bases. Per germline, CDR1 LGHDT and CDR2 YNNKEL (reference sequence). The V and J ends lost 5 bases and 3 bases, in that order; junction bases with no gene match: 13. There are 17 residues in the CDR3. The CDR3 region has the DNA TGTGCCAGCAGCAACCTAGGTCCTAGCGGAATCTACAATGAGCAGTTCTTC. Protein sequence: CASSNLGPSGIYNEQFF.

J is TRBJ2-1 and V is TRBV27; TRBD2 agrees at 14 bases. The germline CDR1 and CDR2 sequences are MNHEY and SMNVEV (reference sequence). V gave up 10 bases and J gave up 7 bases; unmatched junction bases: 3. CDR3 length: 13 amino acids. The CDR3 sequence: CATRLAGGNEQFF. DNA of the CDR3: TGTGCCACCAGACTAGCGGGAGGGAATGAGCAGTTCTTC.

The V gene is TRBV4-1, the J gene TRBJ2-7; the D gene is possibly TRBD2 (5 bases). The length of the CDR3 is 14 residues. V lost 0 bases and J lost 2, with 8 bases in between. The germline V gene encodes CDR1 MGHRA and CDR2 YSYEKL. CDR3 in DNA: TGCGCCAGCAGCCAAGACGGGATCCCCTACGAGCAGTACTTC. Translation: CASSQDGIPYEQYF.